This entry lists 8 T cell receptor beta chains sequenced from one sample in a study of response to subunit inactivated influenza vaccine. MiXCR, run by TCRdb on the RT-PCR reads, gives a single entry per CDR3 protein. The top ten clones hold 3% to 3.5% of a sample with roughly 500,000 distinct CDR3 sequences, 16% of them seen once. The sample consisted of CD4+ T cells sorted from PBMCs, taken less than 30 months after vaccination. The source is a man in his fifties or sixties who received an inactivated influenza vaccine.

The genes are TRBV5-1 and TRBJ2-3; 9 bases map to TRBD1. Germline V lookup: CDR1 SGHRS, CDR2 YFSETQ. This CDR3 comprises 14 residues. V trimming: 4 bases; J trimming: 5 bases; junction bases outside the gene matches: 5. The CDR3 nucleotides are TGCGCCAGCAGCACCGGGACAGGGCAAGATACGCAGTATTTT. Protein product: CASSTGTGQDTQYF.

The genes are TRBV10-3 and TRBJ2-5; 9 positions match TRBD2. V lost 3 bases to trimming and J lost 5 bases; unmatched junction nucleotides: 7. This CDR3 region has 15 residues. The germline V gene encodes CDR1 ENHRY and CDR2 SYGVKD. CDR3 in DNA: TGTGCCATCAGTGAAGGCGGGGGGGCCAGCGAGACCCAGTACTTC. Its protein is CAISEGGGASETQYF.

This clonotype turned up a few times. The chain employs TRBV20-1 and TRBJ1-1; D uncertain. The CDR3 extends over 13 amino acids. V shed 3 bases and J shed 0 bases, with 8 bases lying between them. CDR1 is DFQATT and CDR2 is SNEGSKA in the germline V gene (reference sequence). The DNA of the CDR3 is TGCAGTGCTAGTTGGTTTATGAACACTGAAGCTTTCTTT. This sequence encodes CSASWFMNTEAFF.

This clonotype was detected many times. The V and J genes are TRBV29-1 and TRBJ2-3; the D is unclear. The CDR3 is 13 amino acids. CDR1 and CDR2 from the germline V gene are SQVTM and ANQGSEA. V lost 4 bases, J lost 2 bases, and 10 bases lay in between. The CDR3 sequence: CSVVGTITDTQYF. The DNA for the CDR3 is TGCAGCGTTGTTGGTACTATCACAGATACGCAGTATTTT.

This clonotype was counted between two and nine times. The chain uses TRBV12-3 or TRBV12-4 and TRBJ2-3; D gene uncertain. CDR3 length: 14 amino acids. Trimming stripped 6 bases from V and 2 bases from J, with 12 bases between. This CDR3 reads CASSHLQITDTQYF. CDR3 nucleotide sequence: TGTGCCAGCAGCCATCTTCAAATCACAGATACGCAGTATTTT.

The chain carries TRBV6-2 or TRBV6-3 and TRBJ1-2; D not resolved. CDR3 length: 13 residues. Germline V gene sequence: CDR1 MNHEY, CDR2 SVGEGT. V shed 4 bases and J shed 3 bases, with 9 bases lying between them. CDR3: CASSLGPHYGYTF. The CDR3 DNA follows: TGTGCCAGCAGTTTAGGACCCCACTATGGCTACACCTTC.

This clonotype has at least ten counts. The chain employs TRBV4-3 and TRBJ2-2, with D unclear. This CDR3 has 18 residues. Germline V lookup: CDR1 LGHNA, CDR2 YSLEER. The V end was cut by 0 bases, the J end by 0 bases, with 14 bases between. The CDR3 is CASSQERASGTNTGELFF. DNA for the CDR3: TGCGCCAGCAGCCAAGAAAGAGCTTCCGGTACGAACACCGGGGAGCTGTTTTTT.

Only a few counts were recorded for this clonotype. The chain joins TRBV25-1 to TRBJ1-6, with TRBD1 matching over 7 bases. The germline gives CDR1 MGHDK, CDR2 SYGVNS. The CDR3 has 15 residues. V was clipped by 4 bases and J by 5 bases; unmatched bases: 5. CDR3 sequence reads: CASSGWDRNNSPLHF. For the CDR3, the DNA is TGTGCCAGCAGTGGGTGGGACAGAAATAATTCACCCCTCCACTTT.